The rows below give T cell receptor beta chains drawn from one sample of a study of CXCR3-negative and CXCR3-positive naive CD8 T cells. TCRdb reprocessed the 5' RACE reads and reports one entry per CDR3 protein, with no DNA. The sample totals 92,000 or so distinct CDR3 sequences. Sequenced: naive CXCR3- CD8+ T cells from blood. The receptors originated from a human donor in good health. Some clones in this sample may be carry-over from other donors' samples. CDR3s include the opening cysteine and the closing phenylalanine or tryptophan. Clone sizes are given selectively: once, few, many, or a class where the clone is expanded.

CDR3aa: CSVDGLAGGRETQYF
abundance: NA
len: 15
v_gene: TRBV29-1
j_gene: TRBJ2-5

CDR3aa: CASSLGPQGAVGYTF
abundance: NA
len: 15
v_gene: TRBV28
j_gene: TRBJ1-2

CDR3aa: CASSEYYRTVSSYEQYF
abundance: NA
len: 17
v_gene: TRBV6-1
j_gene: TRBJ2-7

CDR3aa: CSVSGLAEIQGTDTQYF
abundance: medium-sized
len: 17
v_gene: TRBV29-1
j_gene: TRBJ2-3

CDR3aa: CAAQGGRGDEQYF
abundance: NA
len: 13
v_gene: TRBV28
j_gene: TRBJ2-7

CDR3aa: CASSQGPGQTYEQYF
abundance: NA
len: 15
v_gene: TRBV3-1
j_gene: TRBJ2-7

CDR3aa: CATSRANSPLHF
abundance: NA
len: 12
v_gene: TRBV15
j_gene: TRBJ1-6

CDR3aa: CSVVKSAGLTEAFF
abundance: NA
len: 14
v_gene: TRBV29-1
j_gene: TRBJ1-1

CDR3aa: CSVEGGDVYTF
abundance: NA
len: 11
v_gene: TRBV29-1
j_gene: TRBJ1-2

CDR3aa: CASSLTSEPQHF
abundance: NA
len: 12
v_gene: TRBV7-9
j_gene: TRBJ1-5

CDR3aa: CSVDLRVRVPGDTQYF
abundance: NA
len: 16
v_gene: TRBV29-1
j_gene: TRBJ2-3

CDR3aa: CASRPGLAAYEQYF
abundance: NA
len: 14
v_gene: TRBV27
j_gene: TRBJ2-7

CDR3aa: CASSQNRSPQYVNTEAFF
abundance: NA
len: 18
v_gene: TRBV3-1
j_gene: TRBJ1-1

CDR3aa: CASSSDWSSYEQYF
abundance: NA
len: 14
v_gene: TRBV12-3/TRBV12-4
j_gene: TRBJ2-7

CDR3aa: CASGHQGEDTEAFF
abundance: NA
len: 14
v_gene: TRBV12-5
j_gene: TRBJ1-1